The 28 T cell receptor beta chains presented below share a single source sample, sequenced in a study of a mutant IDH1 vaccine in newly diagnosed glioma. Time point: week 5, during vaccination. The vaccine gave 300 ug of a 20-mer mutant IDH1 peptide subcutaneously per dose. Clones were sequenced by immunoSEQ multiplex PCR, and TCRdb holds only the in-frame ones, with some missing. The sample holds tens of thousands of clones; over 75% are singletons and the top ten take approximately 0.58%. The antigens for these receptors are not known. The starting material was PBMCs, obtained from a glioma patient whose treatment included an IDH1 peptide vaccine. These receptors originate from a woman between 45 and 65 years old with glioma.

The chain employs TRBV29-1 and TRBJ2-7; no reliable D call. V gave up 2 bases and J gave up 0 bases, with 8 bases separating them. Germline CDR1 reads SQVTM; CDR2 reads ANQGSEA. There are 13 residues in the CDR3. CDR3 protein: CSVETAISYEQYF. CDR3 sequence (DNA): TGCAGCGTTGAAACAGCGATCTCCTACGAGCAGTACTTC.

The J gene is TRBJ1-2, the V gene TRBV9, with D tentatively TRBD1 (6 bases). The V and J ends lost 3 bases and 3 bases respectively, with 15 bases between them. Germline CDR1 SGDLS, CDR2 YYNGEE. The CDR3 has 15 amino acids. This CDR3 is CASSAHREIDYGYTF. Here the CDR3 DNA reads TGTGCCAGCAGCGCCCACAGGGAGATAGACTATGGCTACACCTTC.

V usage is TRBV7-9 and J usage is TRBJ2-7; D unclear. Trimming pared 5 bases from V and 3 bases from J, leaving 8 bases between. The CDR3 contains 12 residues. CDR1 and CDR2 (germline): SEHNR, FQNEAQ (reference sequence). The CDR3: CASSPMDYEQYF. CDR3 DNA sequence: TGTGCCAGCAGCCCGATGGACTACGAGCAGTACTTC.

The V and J genes are TRBV10-3 and TRBJ1-4, with 8 bases fitting TRBD1. Germline V lookup: CDR1 ENHRY, CDR2 SYGVKD. The CDR3 has 13 amino acids. The V segment lost 8 bases and the J segment 4 bases; nucleotides outside the gene matches: 3. The CDR3 DNA is TGTGCCATCGGACAGGGCTTTAATGAAAAACTGTTTTTT. Translated: CAIGQGFNEKLFF.

The rearrangement links TRBV30 to TRBJ2-1; 8 positions match TRBD2. This CDR3 has 14 residues. Germline-derived CDR1 and CDR2 are GTSNPN and SVGIG (reference sequence). J lost 0 bases, V lost 5 bases, and 3 bases had no gene match. This CDR3 reads CAWGLAGSYNEQFF. CDR3 nucleotide sequence: TGTGCCTGGGGACTAGCAGGCTCCTACAATGAGCAGTTCTTC.

This clone was seen a single time. The rearrangement uses TRBV6-5 and TRBJ1-1; tentatively, D is TRBD1 (5 bases). This CDR3 has 13 residues. The germline V and J ends were trimmed by 6 bases and 6 bases, with 14 bases remaining between them. In germline, CDR1 is MNHEY, CDR2 SVGAGI. As DNA, the CDR3 is TGTGCCAGCAGACTCTTTGGGGCCGCTGAAGCTTTCTTT. As protein: CASRLFGAAEAFF.

CDR3 amino acids: CASSLGGASYEQYF. The DNA for the CDR3 is TGTGCCAGCAGCTTGGGGGGGGCCTCCTACGAGCAGTACTTC. The genes are TRBV5-4 and TRBJ2-7; D may correspond to TRBD1 or TRBD2 (6 bases each). The germline V gene has CDR1 SGHNT and CDR2 YYREEE (reference sequence). V lost 0 bases and J lost 0, with 7 bases in between. This CDR3 is 14 amino acids long.

V usage is TRBV5-6 and J usage is TRBJ2-7; D may match TRBD1 or TRBD2 (5 bases each). Germline CDR1 is SGHDT and CDR2 is YYEEEE. The V and J ends lost 4 bases and 3 bases respectively, with 8 bases between them. CDR3 size: 12 residues. The CDR3 is CASSGDGYEQYF. CDR3 DNA sequence: TGTGCCAGCAGCGGGGACGGCTACGAGCAGTACTTC.

The chain recombines TRBV7-3 with TRBJ2-1; D assignment may be TRBD1 or TRBD2 (6 bases each). CDR1 and CDR2 (germline): SGHTA, FQGTGA. V lost 5 bases and J lost 7, with 21 bases in between. This CDR3 is 16 amino acids long. CDR3 loop: CASSPSTGAAPNEQFF. Here the CDR3 DNA reads TGTGCCAGCAGCCCCTCCACGGGGGCCGCCCCAAATGAGCAGTTCTTC.

V gene TRBV29-1 combines with J gene TRBJ1-2; 10 nucleotides line up with TRBD1. Losses at the gene ends were 6 bases for V and 2 bases for J; bases not matched to a gene: 3. The CDR3 is 13 residues long. From germline, CDR1 is SQVTM and CDR2 ANQGSEA. CDR3 loop: CSVLTGGNYGYTF. The CDR3 bases are TGCAGCGTCCTGACAGGGGGCAACTATGGCTACACCTTC.

This chain uses TRBV28 with TRBJ1-2, with 9 bases that match TRBD1. CDR3 length equals 18 residues. The germline CDR1 and CDR2 sequences are MDHEN and SYDVKM. The V gene end was trimmed by 3 bases and the J gene end by 7 bases; junction bases not matched to a gene: 18. CDR3 coding DNA: TGTGCCAGCAGTTTTTCTGCTGGAAGGGGACAGGGTTTAGCTGGCTACACCTTC. This gives the protein CASSFSAGRGQGLAGYTF.

This clone came up once. This chain connects TRBV19 to TRBJ2-5, with 8 bases identical to TRBD1. The CDR3 runs to 14 residues. Trimming at V came to 4 bases and at J to 2 bases, leaving 3 bases not matched to a gene. Looked up from germline, CDR1 is LNHDA and CDR2 is SQIVND (reference sequence). The CDR3 nucleotides are TGTGCCAGTAGTAGCAGGACAGGGCAAGAGACCCAGTACTTC. It translates to CASSSRTGQETQYF.

This chain uses TRBV27 with TRBJ1-6; D is unclear. V was trimmed by 5 bases and J by 7 bases, leaving 12 bases between them. The V gene's germline CDR1 is MNHEY and CDR2 SMNVEV (reference sequence). This CDR3 is 14 amino acids long. Here the CDR3 DNA reads TGTGCCAGCAGTCCCCAGACCTCGAATTCACCCCTCCACTTT. Translating it yields CASSPQTSNSPLHF.

The chain has TRBV6-1 and TRBJ1-1; 8 positions agree with TRBD1. CDR3 size: 14 residues. V was pared by 4 bases and J by 7 bases, with 8 bases of the junction left unmatched. The germline V gene encodes CDR1 MNHNS and CDR2 SASEGT. CDR3 loop: CASSARTGYSEAFF. Written as DNA, the CDR3 is TGTGCCAGCAGTGCAAGGACAGGGTATAGTGAAGCTTTCTTT.

The chain is built from TRBV5-1 and TRBJ2-5; the D gene could be TRBD1 or TRBD2 (7 bases each). The J call is uncertain, as TRBJ2-7 better fits the DNA end. Germline-derived CDR1 and CDR2 are SGHRS and YFSETQ. This CDR3 contains 16 residues. This CDR3 is CASHALGGGVSNEQYF. DNA for the CDR3: TGCGCCAGCCACGCCCTGGGAGGGGGCGTATCGAACGAGCAGTACTTC.

The V gene is TRBV28, the J gene TRBJ1-5, with D perhaps matching TRBD1 (6 bases). V was cut by 4 bases and J by 1 base, with 11 bases left in between. The germline V gene encodes CDR1 MDHEN and CDR2 SYDVKM. CDR3 length equals 15 residues. The CDR3 protein is CASSSGGASNQPQHF. In nucleotides, the CDR3 is TGTGCCAGCAGTTCGGGGGGGGCGAGCAATCAGCCCCAGCATTTT.

The chain is built from TRBV6-1 and TRBJ1-4; possibly TRBD1 for D (6 bases). The V and J ends lost 7 bases and 6 bases respectively, with 12 bases between them. The CDR3 is made up of 13 amino acids. From germline, CDR1 is MNHNS and CDR2 SASEGT. CDR3 protein: CASNRAGDEKLFF. The CDR3 DNA reads as TGTGCCAGCAATCGGGCAGGGGATGAAAAACTGTTTTTT.

The chain uses TRBV7-9 and TRBJ2-5; D remains unclear. The DNA end lines up better with TRBJ2-7; the J call may be wrong. Germline V gives CDR1 SEHNR, CDR2 FQNEAQ (reference sequence). This CDR3 region has 14 residues. The CDR3 coding sequence is TGTGCCAGCAGCTTAGGTAGTCTAACCTACGAGCAGTACTTC. It yields the protein CASSLGSLTYEQYF.

The chain joins TRBV7-8 to TRBJ2-1; TRBD2 agrees at 9 bases. Germline CDR1 and CDR2: SGHVS and FQNEAQ. J gave up 6 bases and V 3 bases, and 3 bases lay outside the gene matches. This CDR3 is built from 14 residues. CDR3 protein: CASSLREGVNEQFF. The CDR3 nucleotides are TGTGCCAGCAGCTTGCGGGAGGGGGTCAATGAGCAGTTCTTC.

J is TRBJ2-7 and V is TRBV18; D unresolved. The CDR3 spans 12 residues. V was clipped by 3 bases and J by 2 bases, with 5 bases between them. CDR1 and CDR2 from the germline V gene are KGHSH and LQKENI. CDR3 protein: CASSPSPYEQYF. CDR3 DNA: TGTGCCAGCTCACCGTCTCCCTACGAGCAGTACTTC.

V and J are TRBV9 and TRBJ2-3, with 11 bases that match TRBD2. Germline trimming cut 2 bases from V and 5 bases from J; bases unmatched to any gene: 4. The CDR3 is made up of 15 amino acids. Germline V gene lookup returns CDR1 SGDLS and CDR2 YYNGEE. The CDR3 DNA follows: TGTGCCAGCAGCGTCCTAGCGGGAGGTGGAGATACGCAGTATTTT. Protein product: CASSVLAGGGDTQYF.

V and J are TRBV5-4 and TRBJ2-1; D not certain. The CDR3 is 15 residues long. Germline CDR1 SGHNT, CDR2 YYREEE (reference sequence). Trimming took 2 bases from V and 2 from J, leaving 11 bases between them. The CDR3 DNA is TGTGCCAGCAGCTTTCCTGACGGCCCCTACAATGAGCAGTTCTTC. It translates to CASSFPDGPYNEQFF.

The gene calls are TRBV21-1 and TRBJ1-1; TRBD1, the table's D call, lacks a check against the DNA. TRBV21-1 is termed a pseudogene. There are 15 residues in the CDR3. The CDR3 region has the DNA TGTGCCAGCGGGACAGTTCGTCTCCGGGACACTGAAGCTTTCTTT. Amino acids: CASGTVRLRDTEAFF.

This clone was observed once. The rearrangement uses TRBV11-2 and TRBJ1-2; no clear D. V was pared by 1 base and J by 3 bases, with 18 bases between. The CDR3 consists of 17 residues. CDR1 and CDR2 (germline): SGHAT, FQNNGV. Here the CDR3 DNA reads TGTGCCAGCAGCTTAGGGCGCAGGCGTGGCGTGGACTATGGCTACACCTTC. It codes for CASSLGRRRGVDYGYTF.

The chain is built from TRBV13 and TRBJ2-7, with 9 bases fitting TRBD2. Per germline, CDR1 PRHDT and CDR2 FYEKMQ (reference sequence). CDR3 length equals 16 residues. After removal of 0 bases from V and 5 bases from J, the junction contained 8 bases not matched to a gene. The CDR3 coding sequence is TGTGCCAGCAGCTTAGGAGTGGCGGGAGGGATAAACGAGCAGTACTTC. Its protein product is CASSLGVAGGINEQYF.

This chain connects TRBV5-1 to TRBJ1-2; D is unresolved. Germline V CDR1 and CDR2: SGHRS, YFSETQ. The V gene lost 1 base and the J gene lost 6 bases, with 13 bases spanning the gap. The length of the CDR3 is 14 residues. CDR3 sequence reads: CASSLSETLNGYTF. CDR3 coding DNA: TGCGCCAGCAGCTTGAGTGAGACTTTAAATGGCTACACCTTC.

CDR3 coding DNA: TGTGCCAGCAGCCCAGGGGGGGTAACTGACGGCTACACCTTC. Its translation: CASSPGGVTDGYTF. The rearrangement joins TRBV9 to TRBJ1-2; 7 bases fit TRBD1. The V gene's germline CDR1 is SGDLS and CDR2 YYNGEE. The length of the CDR3 is 14 residues. The trim removed 4 bases at V and 8 bases at J, leaving 11 bases unmatched.

This clone was found a few times. This chain connects TRBV4-1 to TRBJ1-1, with D unresolved. V lost 1 base and J lost 7, with 7 bases in between. Germline V gene lookup returns CDR1 MGHRA and CDR2 YSYEKL. The CDR3 sequence is 12 residues long. CDR3 in amino acids: CASSQGRREAFF. Here the CDR3 DNA reads TGCGCCAGCAGCCAAGGACGGCGTGAAGCTTTCTTT.